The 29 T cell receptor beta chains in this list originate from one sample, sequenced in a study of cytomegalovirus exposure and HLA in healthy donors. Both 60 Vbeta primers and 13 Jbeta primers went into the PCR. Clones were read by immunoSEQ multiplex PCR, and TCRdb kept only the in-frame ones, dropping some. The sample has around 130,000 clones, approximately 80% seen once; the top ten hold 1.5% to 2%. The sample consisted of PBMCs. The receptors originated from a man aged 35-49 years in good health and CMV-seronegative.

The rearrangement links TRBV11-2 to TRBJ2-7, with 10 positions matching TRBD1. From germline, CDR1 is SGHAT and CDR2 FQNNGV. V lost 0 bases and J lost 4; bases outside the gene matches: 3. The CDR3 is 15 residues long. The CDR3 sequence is CASSLEGQGLYEQYF. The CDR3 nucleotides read TGTGCCAGCAGCTTAGAGGGACAGGGGCTGTACGAGCAGTACTTC.

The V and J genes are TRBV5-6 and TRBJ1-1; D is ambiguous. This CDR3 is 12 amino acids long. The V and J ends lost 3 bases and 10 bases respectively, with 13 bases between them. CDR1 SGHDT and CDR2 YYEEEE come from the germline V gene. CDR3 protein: CASSWLNEGAFF. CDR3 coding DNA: TGTGCCAGCAGCTGGCTTAACGAGGGAGCTTTCTTT.

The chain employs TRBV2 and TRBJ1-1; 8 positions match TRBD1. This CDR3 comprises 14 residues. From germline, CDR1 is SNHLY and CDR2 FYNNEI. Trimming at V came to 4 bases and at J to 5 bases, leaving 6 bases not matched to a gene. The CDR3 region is CASSARTGLTEAFF. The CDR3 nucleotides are TGTGCCAGCAGTGCCCGGACAGGGCTAACTGAAGCTTTCTTT. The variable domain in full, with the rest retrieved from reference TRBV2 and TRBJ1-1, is EPEVTQTPSHQVTQMGQEVILRCVPISNHLYFYWYRQILGQKVEFLVSFYNNEISEKSEIFDDQFSVERPDGSNFTLKIRSTKLEDSAMYFCASSARTGLTEAFFGQGTRLTVV.

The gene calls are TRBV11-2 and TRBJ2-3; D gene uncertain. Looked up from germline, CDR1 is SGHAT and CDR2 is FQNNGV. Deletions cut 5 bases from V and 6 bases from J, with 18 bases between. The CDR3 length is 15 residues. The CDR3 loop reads CASSLEILVRDTQYF. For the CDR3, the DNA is TGTGCCAGCAGCCTCGAAATCCTCGTCCGGGATACGCAGTATTTT.

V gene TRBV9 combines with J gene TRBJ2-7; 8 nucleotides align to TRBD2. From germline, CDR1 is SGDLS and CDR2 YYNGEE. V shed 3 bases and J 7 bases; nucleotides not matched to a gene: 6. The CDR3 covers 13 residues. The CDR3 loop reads CASSDWPSGEQYF. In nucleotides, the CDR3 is TGTGCCAGCAGCGACTGGCCTAGCGGGGAGCAGTACTTC.

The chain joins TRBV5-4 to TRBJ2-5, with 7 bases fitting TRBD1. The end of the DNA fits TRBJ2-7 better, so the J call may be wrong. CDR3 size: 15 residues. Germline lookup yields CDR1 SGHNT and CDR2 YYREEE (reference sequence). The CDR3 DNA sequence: TGTGCCAGCAGCTCTTCCGGGACAGCCACCTACGAGCAGTACTTC. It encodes CASSSSGTATYEQYF.

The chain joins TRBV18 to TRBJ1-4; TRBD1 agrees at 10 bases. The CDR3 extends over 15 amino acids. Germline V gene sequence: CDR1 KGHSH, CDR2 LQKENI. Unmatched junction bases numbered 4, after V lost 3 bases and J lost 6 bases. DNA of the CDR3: TGTGCCAGCTCACCCTCCGGGACAGGGGATGAAAAACTGTTTTTT. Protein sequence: CASSPSGTGDEKLFF.

The CDR3: CASSLAAVTKNIQYF. For the CDR3, the DNA is TGTGCCAGCAGTTTGGCGGCTGTTACCAAAAACATTCAGTACTTC. The rearrangement joins TRBV7-2 to TRBJ2-4; D gene uncertain. The CDR3 runs 15 residues. The ends were cut back, 6 bases at V and 2 bases at J, with 14 bases in the middle. Per the germline V gene, CDR1 is SGHTA and CDR2 is FQGNSA.

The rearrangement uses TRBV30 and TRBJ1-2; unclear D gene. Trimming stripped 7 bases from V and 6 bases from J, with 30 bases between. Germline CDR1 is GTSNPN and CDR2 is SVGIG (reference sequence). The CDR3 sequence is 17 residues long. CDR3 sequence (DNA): TGTGCCTTAAGTCAGACTCTCTCAGCGGTCCGGGGAGATGGCTACACCTTC. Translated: CALSQTLSAVRGDGYTF.

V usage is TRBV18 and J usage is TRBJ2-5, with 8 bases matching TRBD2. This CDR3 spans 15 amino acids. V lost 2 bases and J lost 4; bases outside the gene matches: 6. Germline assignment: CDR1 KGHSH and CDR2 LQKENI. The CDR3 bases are TGTGCCAGCTCACCAAACAGCGGGACTAGAGAGACCCAGTACTTC. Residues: CASSPNSGTRETQYF. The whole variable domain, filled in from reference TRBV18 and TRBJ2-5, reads NAGVMQNPRHLVRRRGQEARLRCSPMKGHSHVYWYRQLPEEGLKFMVYLQKENIIDESGMPKERFSAEFPKEGPSILRIQQVVRGDSAAYFCASSPNSGTRETQYFGPGTRLLVL.

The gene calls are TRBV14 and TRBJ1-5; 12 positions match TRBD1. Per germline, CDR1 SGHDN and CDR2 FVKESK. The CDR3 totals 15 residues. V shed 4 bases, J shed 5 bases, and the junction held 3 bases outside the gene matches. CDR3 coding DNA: TGTGCCAGCAGCCGGGACAGGGGGCCCCATCAGCCCCAGCATTTT. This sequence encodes CASSRDRGPHQPQHF.

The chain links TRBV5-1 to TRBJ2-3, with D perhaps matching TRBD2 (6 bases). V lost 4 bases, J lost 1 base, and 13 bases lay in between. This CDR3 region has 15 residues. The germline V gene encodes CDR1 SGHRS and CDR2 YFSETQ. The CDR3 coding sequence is TGCGCCAGCAGCCCCGATGGGACTCGCACAGATACGCAGTATTTT. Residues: CASSPDGTRTDTQYF.

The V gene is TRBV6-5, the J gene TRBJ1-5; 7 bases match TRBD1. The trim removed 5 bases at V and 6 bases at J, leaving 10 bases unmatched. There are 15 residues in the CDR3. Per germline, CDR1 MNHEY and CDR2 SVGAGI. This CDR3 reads CASSPDREVSQPQHF. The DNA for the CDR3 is TGTGCCAGCAGTCCAGACAGGGAGGTGAGTCAGCCCCAGCATTTT.

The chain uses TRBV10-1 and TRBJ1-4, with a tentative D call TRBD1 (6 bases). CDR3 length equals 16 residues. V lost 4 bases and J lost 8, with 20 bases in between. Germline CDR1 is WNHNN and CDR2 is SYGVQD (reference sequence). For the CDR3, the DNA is TGCGCCAGCAGTGCGGATCGGGAACAGGGAGGGGAAAAACTGTTTTTT. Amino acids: CASSADREQGGEKLFF.

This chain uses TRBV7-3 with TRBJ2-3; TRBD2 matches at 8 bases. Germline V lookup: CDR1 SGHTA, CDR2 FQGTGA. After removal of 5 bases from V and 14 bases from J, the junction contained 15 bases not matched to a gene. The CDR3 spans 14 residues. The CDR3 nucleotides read TGTGCCAGCAGCGCCGTAGCGGGGCCCTACGGCCTGTATTTT. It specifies CASSAVAGPYGLYF.

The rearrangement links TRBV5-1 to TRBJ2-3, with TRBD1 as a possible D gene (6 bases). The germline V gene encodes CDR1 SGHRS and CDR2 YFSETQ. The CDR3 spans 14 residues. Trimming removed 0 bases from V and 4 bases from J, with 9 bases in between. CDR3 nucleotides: TGCGCCAGCAGCTTGGACAGGGTGGCAGATACGCAGTATTTT. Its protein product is CASSLDRVADTQYF. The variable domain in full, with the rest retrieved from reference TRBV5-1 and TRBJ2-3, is KAGVTQTPRYLIKTRGQQVTLSCSPISGHRSVSWYQQTPGQGLQFLFEYFSETQRNKGNFPGRFSGRQFSNSRSEMNVSTLELGDSALYLCASSLDRVADTQYFGPGTRLTVL.

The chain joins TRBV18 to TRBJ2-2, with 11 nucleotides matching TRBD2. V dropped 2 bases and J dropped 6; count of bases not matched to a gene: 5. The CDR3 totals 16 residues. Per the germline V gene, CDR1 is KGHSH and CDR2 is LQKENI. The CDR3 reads CASSPGLAGGAGELFF. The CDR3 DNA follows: TGTGCCAGCTCACCAGGACTAGCGGGCGGTGCCGGGGAGCTGTTTTTT.

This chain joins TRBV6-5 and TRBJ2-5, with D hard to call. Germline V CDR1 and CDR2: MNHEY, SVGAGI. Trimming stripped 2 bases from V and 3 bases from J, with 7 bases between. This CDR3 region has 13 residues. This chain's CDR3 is CASSYDGEETQYF. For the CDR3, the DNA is TGTGCCAGCAGTTACGACGGAGAAGAGACCCAGTACTTC.

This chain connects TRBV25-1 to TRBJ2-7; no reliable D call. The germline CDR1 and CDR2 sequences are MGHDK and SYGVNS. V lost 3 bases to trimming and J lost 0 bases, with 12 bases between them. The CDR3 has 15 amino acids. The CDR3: CASSDGSAHSYEQYF. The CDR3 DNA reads TGTGCCAGCAGTGACGGAAGCGCCCACTCCTACGAGCAGTACTTC.

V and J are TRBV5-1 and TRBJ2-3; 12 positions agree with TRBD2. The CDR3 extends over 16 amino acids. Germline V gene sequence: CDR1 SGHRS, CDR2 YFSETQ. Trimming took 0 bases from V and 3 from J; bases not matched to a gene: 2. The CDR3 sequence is CASSLAGLAGTDTQYF. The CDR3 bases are TGCGCCAGCAGCTTGGCCGGACTAGCGGGGACAGATACGCAGTATTTT.

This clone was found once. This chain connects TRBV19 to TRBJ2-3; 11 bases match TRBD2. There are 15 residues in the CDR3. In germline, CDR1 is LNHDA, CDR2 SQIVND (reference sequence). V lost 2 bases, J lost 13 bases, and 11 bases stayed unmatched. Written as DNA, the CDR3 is TGTGCCAGTAGTATATTCTCCGGGACTAGCGGCCCGGAGTATTTT. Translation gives CASSIFSGTSGPEYF. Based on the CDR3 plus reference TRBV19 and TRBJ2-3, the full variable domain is DGGITQSPKYLFRKEGQNVTLSCEQNLNHDAMYWYRQDPGQGLRLIYYSQIVNDFQKGDIAEGYSVSREKKESFPLTVTSAQKNPTAFYLCASSIFSGTSGPEYFGPGTRLTVL.

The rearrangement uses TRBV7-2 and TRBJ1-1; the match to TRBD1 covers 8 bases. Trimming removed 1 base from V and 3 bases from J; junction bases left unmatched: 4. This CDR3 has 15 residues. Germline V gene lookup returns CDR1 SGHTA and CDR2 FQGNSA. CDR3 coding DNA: TGTGCCAGCAGCTTAGGGACAGGGACCTACACTGAAGCTTTCTTT. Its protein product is CASSLGTGTYTEAFF.

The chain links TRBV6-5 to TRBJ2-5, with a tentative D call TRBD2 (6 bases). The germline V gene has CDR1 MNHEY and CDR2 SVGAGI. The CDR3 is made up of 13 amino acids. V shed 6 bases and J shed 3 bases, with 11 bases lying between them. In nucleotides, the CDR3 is TGTGCCAGCAGGGGGAGGCCCAAAGAGACCCAGTACTTC. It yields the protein CASRGRPKETQYF.

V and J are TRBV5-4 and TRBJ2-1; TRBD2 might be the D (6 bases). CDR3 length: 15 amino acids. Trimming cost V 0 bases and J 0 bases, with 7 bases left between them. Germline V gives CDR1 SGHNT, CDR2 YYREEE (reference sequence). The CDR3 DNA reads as TGTGCCAGCAGCTTGGACGGGAGCTCCTACAATGAGCAGTTCTTC. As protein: CASSLDGSSYNEQFF.

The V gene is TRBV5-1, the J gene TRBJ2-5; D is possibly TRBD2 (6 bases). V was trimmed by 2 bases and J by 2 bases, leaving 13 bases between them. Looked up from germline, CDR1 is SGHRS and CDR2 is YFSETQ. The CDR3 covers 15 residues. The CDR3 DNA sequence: TGCGCCAGCAGCTTAAGCGGGCCCTCACAAGAGACCCAGTACTTC. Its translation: CASSLSGPSQETQYF.

The CDR3 region is CASSDRGTDTQYF. The CDR3 nucleotides are TGTGCCAGCAGTGACCGGGGCACAGATACGCAGTATTTT. The rearrangement joins TRBV28 to TRBJ2-3; D call uncertain. Trimming removed 5 bases at V and 1 base at J, with 7 bases between. This CDR3 is built from 13 residues. Germline V gene data show CDR1 as MDHEN and CDR2 as SYDVKM.

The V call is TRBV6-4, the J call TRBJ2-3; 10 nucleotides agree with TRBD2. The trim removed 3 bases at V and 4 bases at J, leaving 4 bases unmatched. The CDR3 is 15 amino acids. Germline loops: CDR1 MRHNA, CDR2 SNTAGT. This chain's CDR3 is CASSETSGDSDTQYF. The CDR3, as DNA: TGTGCCAGCAGTGAAACTAGCGGGGACTCAGATACGCAGTATTTT.

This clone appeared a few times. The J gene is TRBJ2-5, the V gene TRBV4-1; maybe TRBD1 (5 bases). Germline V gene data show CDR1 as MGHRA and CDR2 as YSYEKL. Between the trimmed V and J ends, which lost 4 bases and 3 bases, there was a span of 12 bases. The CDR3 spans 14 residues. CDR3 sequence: CASSRSPREETQYF. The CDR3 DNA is TGCGCCAGCAGCCGATCGCCCAGGGAAGAGACCCAGTACTTC.

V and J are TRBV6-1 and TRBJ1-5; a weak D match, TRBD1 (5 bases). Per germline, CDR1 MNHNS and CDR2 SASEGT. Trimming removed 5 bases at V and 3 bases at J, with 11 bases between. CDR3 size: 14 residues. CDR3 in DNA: TGTGCCAGCAGTCACGGGGGGAACAATCAGCCCCAGCATTTT. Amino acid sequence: CASSHGGNNQPQHF.